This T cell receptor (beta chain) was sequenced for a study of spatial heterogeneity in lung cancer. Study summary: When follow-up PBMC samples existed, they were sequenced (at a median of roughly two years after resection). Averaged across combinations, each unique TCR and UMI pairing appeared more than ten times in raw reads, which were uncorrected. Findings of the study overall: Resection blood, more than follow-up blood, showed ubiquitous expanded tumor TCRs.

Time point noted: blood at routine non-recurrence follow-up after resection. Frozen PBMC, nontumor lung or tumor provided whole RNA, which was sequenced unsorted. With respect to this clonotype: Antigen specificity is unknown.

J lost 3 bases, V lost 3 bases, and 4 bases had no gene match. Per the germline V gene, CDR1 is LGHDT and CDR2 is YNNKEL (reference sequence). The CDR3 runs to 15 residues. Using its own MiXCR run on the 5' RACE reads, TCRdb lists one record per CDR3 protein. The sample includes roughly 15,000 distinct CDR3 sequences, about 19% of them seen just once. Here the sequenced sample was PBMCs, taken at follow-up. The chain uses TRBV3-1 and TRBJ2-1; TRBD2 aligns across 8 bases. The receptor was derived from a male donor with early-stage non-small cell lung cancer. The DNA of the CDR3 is TGTGCCAGCAGCCATAGCGGGGAAGGCTACAATGAGCAGTTCTTC. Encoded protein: CASSHSGEGYNEQFF.